This TCR beta chain is drawn from a study of cytomegalovirus exposure and HLA in healthy donors. The overall study: The 90 to 150 validation repertoires and the roughly 670 first-cohort repertoires shared a platform, a later analysis reported. Findings and limits, study-wide: Researchers reported that a few CMV-associated chains were confirmed in vitro as CMV antigen-specific. Reportedly, diagnosis of cytomegalovirus status by the classifier showed high specificity and sensitivity.

In the case of this clone: Its antigen is not known.

Repertoires were generated with immunoSEQ multiplex PCR, while TCRdb's copy carries only in-frame clones and drops some. The sample gives 250,000 to 400,000 clones, 88% of which show up once; about 0.96% is in the top ten. V trimming: 3 bases; J trimming: 6 bases; junction bases outside the gene matches: 4. CDR3 size: 14 residues. Germline V gene data show CDR1 as SGHDN and CDR2 as FVKESK. The clonotype was recovered from a man younger than 45 in good health and CMV-seronegative. The sequenced sample was PBMCs. The V gene is TRBV14, the J gene TRBJ1-4, with TRBD1 identical over 7 bases. CDR3 sequence: CASSHPGGYEKLFF. CDR3 coding DNA: TGTGCCAGCAGCCATCCAGGGGGGTATGAAAAACTGTTTTTT.